This entry is about one T cell receptor beta chain. These data come from a study of cytomegalovirus exposure and HLA in healthy donors. At the level of the study: There were 65 million to 85 million unique TCRs (from HLA-typed donors) in an early data release.

V was clipped by 8 bases and J by 0 bases, with 8 bases between them. Germline values: CDR1 SNHLY, CDR2 FYNNEI. The CDR3 length is 13 residues. Primers for the PCR totalled 60 Vbeta and 13 Jbeta. The repertoire was sequenced with immunoSEQ multiplex PCR; TCRdb's copy has only in-frame clones and lacks some. This sample carries over 45,000 clones, with 2.1% going to the ten biggest clones. The V call is TRBV2, the J call TRBJ1-3, with TRBD1 as a possible D gene (6 bases). This receptor was identified in a woman aged 35 to 49 in good health and CMV-seronegative. Input material: PBMCs. CDR3 loop: CASGQNSGNTIYF. CDR3 DNA sequence: TGTGCCAGCGGACAGAACTCTGGAAACACCATATATTTT.